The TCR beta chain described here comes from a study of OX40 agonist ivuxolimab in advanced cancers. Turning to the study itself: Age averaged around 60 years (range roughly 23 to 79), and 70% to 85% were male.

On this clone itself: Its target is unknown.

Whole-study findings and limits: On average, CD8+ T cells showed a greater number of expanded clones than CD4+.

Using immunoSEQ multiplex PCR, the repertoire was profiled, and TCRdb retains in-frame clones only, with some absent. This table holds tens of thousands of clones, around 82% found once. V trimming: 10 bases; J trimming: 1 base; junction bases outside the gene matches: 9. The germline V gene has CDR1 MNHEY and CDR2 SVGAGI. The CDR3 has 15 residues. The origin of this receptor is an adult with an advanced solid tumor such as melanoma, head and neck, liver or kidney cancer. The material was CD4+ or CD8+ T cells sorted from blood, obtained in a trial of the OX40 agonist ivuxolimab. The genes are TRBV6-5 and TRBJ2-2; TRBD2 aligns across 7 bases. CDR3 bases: TGTGCCACCATTAAATCTAGCGGGAACACCGGGGAGCTGTTTTTT. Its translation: CATIKSSGNTGELFF.